This is a list of T cell receptor beta chains from one sample in a study of shared clonotypes between healthy human individuals. Measured with immunoSEQ multiplex PCR; TCRdb has only the in-frame clones, and not every one. The sample lists fewer than 400,000 clones, about 74% occurring once. Sequenced: memory CD4+ T cells sorted from blood. Receptor source: a man aged 25-45 years in good health. CDR3s include the opening cysteine and the closing phenylalanine or tryptophan. Fields, in order: V gene, J gene, clone size, D gene, CDR3 DNA, CDR3 protein. D genes are given only for firm matches. The size field is filled for only some rows; it gives once, few, many or a size class.

v_gene: TRBV11-2
j_gene: TRBJ2-1
abundance: .
d_gene: .
CDR3nt: TGTGCCAGCAGCTTAAACGGTTTGAATGAGCAGTTCTTC
CDR3aa: CASSLNGLNEQFF

v_gene: TRBV28
j_gene: TRBJ2-2
abundance: .
d_gene: TRBD2
CDR3nt: TGTGCCAGCATCCTGGGGGGACTAGCGGGAAACACCGGGGAGCTGTTTTTT
CDR3aa: CASILGGLAGNTGELFF

v_gene: TRBV9
j_gene: TRBJ2-1
abundance: many
d_gene: .
CDR3nt: TGTGCCAGCAGCGCGGGGACACTCGGGAGCAATGAGCAGTTCTTC
CDR3aa: CASSAGTLGSNEQFF

v_gene: TRBV7-6
j_gene: TRBJ2-2
abundance: .
d_gene: .
CDR3nt: TGTGCCAGCAGCTTAACGGGAGTCGGATCCGGGGAGCTGTTTTTT
CDR3aa: CASSLTGVGSGELFF

v_gene: TRBV20-1
j_gene: TRBJ1-5
abundance: once
d_gene: .
CDR3nt: TGCAGTGCTTCGTTTGATCAGCCCCAGCATTTT
CDR3aa: CSASFDQPQHF

v_gene: TRBV6-1
j_gene: TRBJ1-1
abundance: .
d_gene: .
CDR3nt: TGTGCCAGCAGTGAAAGCAGGACCATCACTGAAGCTTTCTTT
CDR3aa: CASSESRTITEAFF

v_gene: TRBV19
j_gene: TRBJ1-1
abundance: .
d_gene: .
CDR3nt: TGTGCCAGTATGACCGGGGCTAACACTGAAGCTTTCTTT
CDR3aa: CASMTGANTEAFF

v_gene: TRBV9
j_gene: TRBJ2-2
abundance: .
d_gene: .
CDR3nt: TGTGCCAGCAGCTCCGGACCGAGGGCCGGGGAGCTGTTTTTT
CDR3aa: CASSSGPRAGELFF

v_gene: TRBV9
j_gene: TRBJ2-1
abundance: .
d_gene: .
CDR3nt: TGTGCCAGCAGCGCCCGTTGGGGCTCTTACAATGAGCAGTTCTTC
CDR3aa: CASSARWGSYNEQFF

v_gene: TRBV15
j_gene: TRBJ2-1
abundance: .
d_gene: TRBD1
CDR3nt: TGTGCCACCACAAACCCCGGGACAGGGAACAATGAGCAGTTCTTC
CDR3aa: CATTNPGTGNNEQFF

v_gene: TRBV11-3
j_gene: TRBJ2-3
abundance: .
d_gene: .
CDR3nt: TGTGCCAGCAGCTTGGGGGGCGCAGATACGCAGTATTTT
CDR3aa: CASSLGGADTQYF

v_gene: TRBV2
j_gene: TRBJ2-5
abundance: many
d_gene: TRBD1
CDR3nt: TGTGCCAGCACCCGCGACAGGGGGAGTTGGACCCAGTACTTC
CDR3aa: CASTRDRGSWTQYF

v_gene: TRBV30
j_gene: TRBJ2-5
abundance: .
d_gene: .
CDR3nt: TGTGCCTGGAGGATAGGAGCCCGTAAGCAAGAGACCCAGTACTTC
CDR3aa: CAWRIGARKQETQYF

v_gene: TRBV2
j_gene: TRBJ1-5
abundance: many
d_gene: TRBD1
CDR3nt: TGTGCCAGCAGTGATCAGGGGGATCAGCCCCAGCATTTT
CDR3aa: CASSDQGDQPQHF

v_gene: TRBV10-3
j_gene: TRBJ2-7
abundance: once
d_gene: TRBD2
CDR3nt: TGTGCCATCAGTTCCCCGGGACTAGCGGCCTACGAGCAGTACTTC
CDR3aa: CAISSPGLAAYEQYF

v_gene: TRBV5-4
j_gene: TRBJ2-7
abundance: .
d_gene: TRBD1
CDR3nt: TGTGCCAGCAGCTTCGGGACAGGGGGCTACGAGCAGTACTTC
CDR3aa: CASSFGTGGYEQYF

v_gene: TRBV5-5
j_gene: TRBJ1-2
abundance: .
d_gene: TRBD1
CDR3nt: TGTGCCAGCAGCTTGGGGCACCGGGACAGCCGCCGGCCTTTTAACTATGGCTACACCTTC
CDR3aa: CASSLGHRDSRRPFNYGYTF

v_gene: TRBV6-1
j_gene: TRBJ2-5
abundance: .
d_gene: .
CDR3nt: TGTGCCAGCACTGCCGGTGGGTTGGAGACCCAGTACTTC
CDR3aa: CASTAGGLETQYF

v_gene: TRBV7-9
j_gene: TRBJ2-7
abundance: many
d_gene: TRBD1
CDR3nt: TGTGCCAGCAGCTTAGGTGGGACAGCGGCCTACGAGCAGTACTTC
CDR3aa: CASSLGGTAAYEQYF

v_gene: TRBV2
j_gene: TRBJ1-2
abundance: few
d_gene: .
CDR3nt: TGTGCCAGCAGGGACTTACCACAGCCTCCTGGCTACACCTTC
CDR3aa: CASRDLPQPPGYTF

v_gene: TRBV11-3
j_gene: TRBJ2-1
abundance: .
d_gene: .
CDR3nt: TGTGCCAGCAGCTTAGGATCGGGACCACAAGGATCCAATGAGCAGTTCTTC
CDR3aa: CASSLGSGPQGSNEQFF

v_gene: TRBV2
j_gene: TRBJ1-2
abundance: .
d_gene: .
CDR3nt: TGTGCCAGCAAATGGGCGCAGGGTCCTAACTATGGCTACACCTTC
CDR3aa: CASKWAQGPNYGYTF

v_gene: TRBV29-1
j_gene: TRBJ2-3
abundance: .
d_gene: .
CDR3nt: TGCAGCGTTGGAAGGTGGCAGGGAAGGACAGATACGCAGTATTTT
CDR3aa: CSVGRWQGRTDTQYF

v_gene: TRBV29-1
j_gene: TRBJ2-1
abundance: few
d_gene: TRBD1
CDR3nt: TGCAGCGTGCGACAGGGAACACTCAATGAGCAGTTCTTC
CDR3aa: CSVRQGTLNEQFF

v_gene: TRBV28
j_gene: TRBJ2-1
abundance: .
d_gene: .
CDR3nt: TGTGCCAGCAGTTTGTCCGGGTACAATGAGCAGTTCTTC
CDR3aa: CASSLSGYNEQFF

v_gene: TRBV29-1
j_gene: TRBJ1-5
abundance: .
d_gene: .
CDR3nt: TGCAGCGCGATGGACAGAAGCAATCAGCCCCAGCATTTT
CDR3aa: CSAMDRSNQPQHF

v_gene: TRBV10-3
j_gene: TRBJ2-7
abundance: few
d_gene: .
CDR3nt: TGTGCCATCAGTGAGTCGAACAGGGCCTACGAGCAGTACTTC
CDR3aa: CAISESNRAYEQYF

v_gene: TRBV5-1
j_gene: TRBJ2-3
abundance: .
d_gene: .
CDR3nt: TGCGCCAGCAGCCCGGGTAGGGGGGCAGATACGCAGTATTTT
CDR3aa: CASSPGRGADTQYF

v_gene: TRBV6-1
j_gene: TRBJ2-4
abundance: .
d_gene: .
CDR3nt: TGTGCCAGCAGAGGAGGGGGCAGGGTATTGGGCATTCAGTACTTC
CDR3aa: CASRGGGRVLGIQYF

v_gene: TRBV18
j_gene: TRBJ2-5
abundance: once
d_gene: .
CDR3nt: TGTGCCAGCTCACCGAGTACTAGTAGTGAGACCCAGTACTTC
CDR3aa: CASSPSTSSETQYF

v_gene: TRBV7-2
j_gene: TRBJ2-3
abundance: .
d_gene: TRBD2
CDR3nt: TGTGCCAGCAGCTTATCCAGGACTAGTACAGATACGCAGTATTTT
CDR3aa: CASSLSRTSTDTQYF

v_gene: TRBV5-1
j_gene: TRBJ2-1
abundance: few
d_gene: .
CDR3nt: TGCGCCAGCAGCCCAGGGAGGAGGGAGCAGTTCTTC
CDR3aa: CASSPGRREQFF

v_gene: TRBV13
j_gene: TRBJ2-5
abundance: few
d_gene: TRBD2
CDR3nt: TGTGCCAGCAGCTTACGGGGTAGCGGGAGCTTTGAGACCCAGTACTTC
CDR3aa: CASSLRGSGSFETQYF

v_gene: TRBV29-1
j_gene: TRBJ2-7
abundance: .
d_gene: .
CDR3nt: TGCAGCGTTGCCCCAAGGCCAGGGGAGAATTTGAGGAGCTCCTACGAGCAGTACTTC
CDR3aa: CSVAPRPGENLRSSYEQYF

v_gene: TRBV7-2
j_gene: TRBJ1-2
abundance: .
d_gene: .
CDR3nt: TGTGCCAGCAGCTTAGGTGGCGTTTTTGATGGCTACACCTTC
CDR3aa: CASSLGGVFDGYTF

v_gene: TRBV4-1
j_gene: TRBJ1-2
abundance: .
d_gene: .
CDR3nt: TGCGCCAGCAGCCACCCCATGGGGCTAGGAGCTTTCTTCTTC
CDR3aa: CASSHPMGLGAFFF

v_gene: TRBV29-1
j_gene: TRBJ2-1
abundance: .
d_gene: TRBD2
CDR3nt: TGCAGCGTTGATCGGGGACTAGCGGGAGGTTTAAGCTCCTACAATGAGCAGTTCTTC
CDR3aa: CSVDRGLAGGLSSYNEQFF

v_gene: TRBV6-1
j_gene: TRBJ1-2
abundance: .
d_gene: .
CDR3nt: TGTGCCAGCAGTGAAAGCAGGGACGTCGCCCGCGCCTTC
CDR3aa: CASSESRDVARAF

v_gene: TRBV29-1
j_gene: TRBJ2-5
abundance: many
d_gene: .
CDR3nt: TGCAGCGTTGAAGCATGGGACAATCAAGAGACCCAGTACTTC
CDR3aa: CSVEAWDNQETQYF

v_gene: TRBV11-2
j_gene: TRBJ2-7
abundance: .
d_gene: .
CDR3nt: TGTGCCAGCAGCTTAGAATCCGGGAGATCCTACGAGCAGTACTTC
CDR3aa: CASSLESGRSYEQYF